This T cell receptor beta chain was found in a study of early T cells in non-severe SARS-CoV-2 infection. This clonotype showed up many times. CDR1 is LGHNA, CDR2 YSLEER, per germline. V was clipped by 0 bases and J by 5 bases; unmatched bases: 9. The CDR3 covers 17 residues. Unique molecular identifiers tagged individual cDNA molecules. Each CDR3 protein is one row after TCRdb ran MiXCR on the 5' RACE reads. This sample has fewer than 55,000 distinct CDR3 sequences, with under 7.5% found just once. The J gene is TRBJ2-7, the V gene TRBV4-3; TRBD2 aligns across 11 bases. This TCR was recovered from an adult who was a healthcare worker with PCR-confirmed SARS-CoV-2 infection or an uninfected control (not recorded which). The sequenced sample was whole blood, obtained at baseline. The CDR3 region has the DNA TGCGCCAGCAGCCAAGACAGTATTCTAGCGGGAGGTAACGAGCAGTACTTC. Translating it yields CASSQDSILAGGNEQYF.